One sample yielded the 6 T cell receptor beta chains listed below, sequenced in a study of blood T cell repertoires in COVID-19 (dated by TCRdb to between 2020 and 2021). Library generation was performed with the immunoSEQ multiplex PCR assay. The table comes from immuneACCESS by way of TCRdb, which keeps in-frame sequences with V and J called. Part of the clones is missing from these tables; in studies checked, under half for an unresolved V gene and the rest for unknown reasons. In all, the sample holds under 250,000 clones, and 75% to 85% of those were seen once. The top ten hold about 4.8% of the sample. The source material was peripheral blood. These receptors originate from a woman between 65 and 79 years old with acute or convalescent COVID-19.

The chain carries TRBV7-9 and TRBJ2-1; a possible D gene is TRBD2 (5 bases). The CDR3 is 13 amino acids. Trimming removed 3 bases at V and 5 bases at J, with 8 bases between. Germline lookup yields CDR1 SEHNR and CDR2 FQNEAQ (reference sequence). CDR3 bases: TGTGCCAGCAGCTTTGGAGGAAACAATGAGCAGTTCTTC. Translated, it gives CASSFGGNNEQFF.

The rearrangement uses TRBV24-1 and TRBJ2-6, with D possibly being TRBD2 (5 bases). In germline, CDR1 is KGHDR, CDR2 SFDVKD. Trimming cost V 6 bases and J 0 bases, with 11 bases left between them. The CDR3 length is 16 residues. CDR3 protein: CATSSIRGSGANVLTF. CDR3 coding DNA: TGTGCCACCAGTTCCATTCGGGGCTCTGGGGCCAACGTCCTGACTTTC.

V gene TRBV11-2 combines with J gene TRBJ2-3, with TRBD1 as a possible D gene (6 bases). Trimming took off 11 bases at V and 5 bases at J, with 17 bases between the two ends. This CDR3 comprises 13 residues. CDR1 SGHAT and CDR2 FQNNGV come from the germline V gene. This CDR3 is CAVLTGFRDTQYF. DNA for the CDR3: TGTGCCGTTCTTACAGGGTTTAGAGATACGCAGTATTTT.

Only a few counts were recorded for this clone. This chain links TRBV14 with TRBJ2-4; TRBD1 agrees at 8 bases. Germline values: CDR1 SGHDN, CDR2 FVKESK. The V segment lost 7 bases and the J segment 8 bases; nucleotides outside the gene matches: 7. There are 13 residues in the CDR3. CDR3 DNA: TGTGCCAGCAAGTCAGGGGGCGTGGACATTCAGTACTTC. Amino acid sequence: CASKSGGVDIQYF. Filled out from reference TRBV14 and TRBJ2-4, the complete variable domain reads EAGVTQFPSHSVIEKGQTVTLRCDPISGHDNLYWYRRVMGKEIKFLLHFVKESKQDESGMPNNRFLAERTGGTYSTLKVQPAELEDSGVYFCASKSGGVDIQYFGAGTRLSVL.

This clone was seen only once. The chain has TRBV3-1 (or the pseudogene TRBV3-2) and TRBJ2-7; 9 bases match TRBD2. The V gene's germline CDR1 is LGHDT and CDR2 YNNKEL (reference sequence). V shed 0 bases and J 4 bases; nucleotides not matched to a gene: 19. This CDR3 region has 20 residues. CDR3: CASSQDDPWGKSGGKYEQYF. CDR3 DNA: TGTGCCAGCAGCCAAGATGACCCTTGGGGGAAGAGCGGGGGGAAGTACGAGCAGTACTTC.

This rearrangement joins TRBV2 to TRBJ1-6, with 8 bases matching TRBD1. The CDR3 sequence is 15 residues long. Losses at the gene ends were 8 bases for V and 10 bases for J; bases not matched to a gene: 13. Germline assignment: CDR1 SNHLY and CDR2 FYNNEI. This CDR3 is CASGWGRQGNSPLHF. The CDR3 DNA reads TGTGCCAGCGGGTGGGGGAGACAGGGGAACTCACCCCTCCACTTT. Complete variable domain (other parts from reference TRBV2 and TRBJ1-6): EPEVTQTPSHQVTQMGQEVILRCVPISNHLYFYWYRQILGQKVEFLVSFYNNEISEKSEIFDDQFSVERPDGSNFTLKIRSTKLEDSAMYFCASGWGRQGNSPLHFGNGTRLTVT.